This T cell receptor (beta chain) was profiled in a study of Tregs in tolerant kidney transplant recipients. CD4+CD25+CD127- Tregs, CD4+CD25- non-Tregs, CD4 and CD8 cells were sorted. Study-wide points: The small number of patients limits these findings pending further validation. Tregs expanded with activated donor B cells seemed most donor-specific. This study did not directly address biological reproducibility.

This table comes from immunoSEQ multiplex PCR, and its TCRdb copy is limited to in-frame clones, with some not included. Seen here are under 300,000 clones, about 80% observed once, and the top ten hold 0.64%. Details on this clone: Its antigen is still unknown.

This CDR3 region has 14 residues. Germline V CDR1 and CDR2: SGHTA, FQGNSA. Losses at the gene ends were 5 bases for V and 5 bases for J; bases not matched to a gene: 6. The TCR originated in a human donor in good health. The material sequenced was CD4+ T cells from blood. The chain recombines TRBV7-2 with TRBJ1-5; TRBD1 matches 7 bases. CDR3 sequence: CASSPQGLYQPQHF. CDR3 sequence (DNA): TGTGCCAGCAGCCCACAGGGGTTATATCAGCCCCAGCATTTT.